A selection of T cell receptor beta chains follows, all from one sample in a study of blood T cell repertoires in COVID-19. TCRdb keeps only in-frame clones here, not all; method: immunoSEQ multiplex PCR. The table has a few hundred thousand clones, more than 70% seen once. Sequenced sample: peripheral blood. These receptors all come from a woman in her 30s who had recovered from COVID-19. Both conserved end residues are part of each CDR3. The D gene is left open where the match is weak. Not all rows give a size; the values are once, few, many and, for expanded clones, a class.

TRBJ2-6 | - | - | TRBV3-1/TRBV3-2 | TGTGCCAGCAGCCCCAGACAGGCGCTTGGGGCCAACGTCCTGACTTTC | CASSPRQALGANVLTF
TRBJ1-2 | - | - | TRBV11-2 | TGTGCCAGCAGCTTTACGACTCAGGGGATCTATGGCTACACCTTC | CASSFTTQGIYGYTF
TRBJ2-3 | - | - | TRBV5-1 | TGCGCCAGCAGCTGGGGTAGCGGAAACACAGATACGCAGTATTTT | CASSWGSGNTDTQYF
TRBJ1-1 | - | - | TRBV6-5 | TGTGCCAGCAGTTACAACGGGGTAATAGCTGAAGCTTTCTTT | CASSYNGVIAEAFF
TRBJ1-2 | few | TRBD1 | TRBV4-3 | TGCGCCAGCAGCCACCAGGGGACAGGAGATGGCTACACCTTC | CASSHQGTGDGYTF
TRBJ2-1 | - | - | TRBV2 | TGTGCCAGCACTGAAGCCGGGACCTACAATGAGCAGTTCTTC | CASTEAGTYNEQFF
TRBJ1-1 | - | - | TRBV4-3 | TGCGCCAGCAGCCACGTGGGGACACCCACTGAAGCTTTCTTT | CASSHVGTPTEAFF
TRBJ2-4 | - | - | TRBV28 | TGTGCCAGCAGTTTGGTAGTTACGGCCAAAAACATTCAGTACTTC | CASSLVVTAKNIQYF
TRBJ1-4 | - | TRBD1 | TRBV11-2 | TGTGCCAGCAGCTTGGGCCCCGGGACAGGAGGCGAAAAACTGTTTTTT | CASSLGPGTGGEKLFF
TRBJ1-6 | - | - | TRBV5-6 | TGTGCCAGCAGCCTGGGACTCCTGAATTCACCCCTCCACTTT | CASSLGLLNSPLHF
TRBJ1-1 | - | - | TRBV5-1 | TGCGCCAGCAGATTGGACACGACTAACACTGAAGCTTTCTTT | CASRLDTTNTEAFF
TRBJ1-3 | - | - | TRBV5-5 | TGTGCCAGCAGCTTGGAGGGGAAAGGAAACACCATATATTTT | CASSLEGKGNTIYF
TRBJ1-6 | - | TRBD1 | TRBV9 | TGTGCCAGCAGCGTGGGACAGCTTAATTCACCCCTCCACTTT | CASSVGQLNSPLHF
TRBJ1-1 | - | - | TRBV28 | TGTGCCAGCAGTTTCGGGGGGCCGAACACTGAAGCTTTCTTT | CASSFGGPNTEAFF
TRBJ1-1 | - | TRBD1 | TRBV6-5 | TGTGCCATCCCCGGGACAGGGAGCACTGAAGCTTTCTTT | CAIPGTGSTEAFF
TRBJ2-7 | - | - | TRBV30 | TGTGCCTGGAGAGGCCCCGGGACTTGGGCCTCCTACGAGCAGTACTTC | CAWRGPGTWASYEQYF
TRBJ1-6 | - | - | TRBV5-4 | TGTGCCAGCAGCTTGGCCTTCAGGGGCTTTGATTCACCCCTCCACTTT | CASSLAFRGFDSPLHF
TRBJ2-6 | - | TRBD2 | TRBV4-3 | TGCGCCAGCAGCCAAGACTCGGGGGGGACCTTCTCTGGGGCCAACGTCCTGACTTTC | CASSQDSGGTFSGANVLTF
TRBJ2-1 | - | - | TRBV7-9 | TGTGCCATCATTACCGGGGACAATGAGCAGTTCTTC | CAIITGDNEQFF
TRBJ2-7 | - | - | TRBV6-5 | TGTGCCAGCAGTTACTCGCCCGGACAGCCCTACGAGCAGTACTTC | CASSYSPGQPYEQYF
TRBJ1-2 | - | TRBD1 | TRBV9 | TGTGCCAGCAGCGCCCTGTACGTACAGGGGCTCTATGGCTACACCTTC | CASSALYVQGLYGYTF
TRBJ1-2 | - | - | TRBV5-6 | TGTGCCAGCAGCTATGGACAGAGGTCGGACTATGGCTACACCTTC | CASSYGQRSDYGYTF
TRBJ2-3 | - | TRBD2 | TRBV6-2/TRBV6-3 | TGTGCCAGCAGTTCGGGACTAGTCCTCACAGATACGCAGTATTTT | CASSSGLVLTDTQYF
TRBJ1-5 | - | - | TRBV2 | TGTGCCAGCGCCGGGGGAAATCAGCCCCAGCATTTT | CASAGGNQPQHF
TRBJ2-7 | - | TRBD2 | TRBV24-1 | TGTGCCACCAGTGCAGCGGGGGGTTTCTACGAGCAGTACTTC | CATSAAGGFYEQYF
TRBJ1-2 | few | - | TRBV12-3/TRBV12-4 | TGTGCCAGCAGTTTTAGCAGGGCTAGTGGCTACACCTTC | CASSFSRASGYTF
TRBJ2-7 | - | - | TRBV5-4 | TGTGCCAGCAGCTTACCTGGGAGAAGGGCGGACGAGCAGTACTTC | CASSLPGRRADEQYF
TRBJ2-2 | - | TRBD1 | TRBV28 | TGTGCCAGCACCTCCGAGGACAGGGCCTCGAACACCGGGGAGCTGTTTTTT | CASTSEDRASNTGELFF
TRBJ1-2 | - | - | TRBV9 | TGTGCCAGCAGCGTAGGGACAGCCGTGGAAGGCTACACCTTC | CASSVGTAVEGYTF
TRBJ1-1 | - | - | TRBV3-1/TRBV3-2 | TGTGCCAGCAGCCATAAGGGGCCGGACACTGAAGCTTTCTTT | CASSHKGPDTEAFF
TRBJ1-2 | - | - | TRBV7-2 | TGTGCCAGCAGCGGACAAGAATTCTATGGCTACACCTTC | CASSGQEFYGYTF
TRBJ1-3 | - | TRBD1 | TRBV13 | TGTGCCAGCAGCCCGGGACAGGGGGCAGACACCATATATTTT | CASSPGQGADTIYF
TRBJ1-4 | - | TRBD1 | TRBV9 | TGTGCCAGCAGCACGACAGGGGGCGAAAAACTGTTTTTT | CASSTTGGEKLFF
TRBJ2-5 | - | - | TRBV5-1 | TGCGCCAGCAGGGGCCCCAACCAAGAGACCCAGTACTTC | CASRGPNQETQYF
TRBJ1-5 | few | TRBD1 | TRBV7-6 | TGTGCCAGCAGCTTAGAACAGGGGGCAAGCAATCAGCCCCAGCATTTT | CASSLEQGASNQPQHF
TRBJ1-2 | - | - | TRBV3-1/TRBV3-2 | TGTGCCAGCAGCCCTGTGTACGGGGGGGGCGGAGGCTACACCTTC | CASSPVYGGGGGYTF
TRBJ2-3 | - | TRBD1 | TRBV10-3 | TGTGCCATCAGTGAGTCACAGGGGGCAGGAGATACGCAGTATTTT | CAISESQGAGDTQYF
TRBJ2-1 | - | TRBD1 | TRBV29-1 | TGCAGCGTTGAAGATCGTTGGGGACAGGGGAACTACAATGAGCAGTTCTTC | CSVEDRWGQGNYNEQFF
TRBJ1-6 | - | TRBD1 | TRBV25-1 | TGTGCCAGCAGCCGCGCAGGGGGGAATTCACCCCTCCACTTT | CASSRAGGNSPLHF
TRBJ2-1 | - | - | TRBV6-5 | TGTGCCAGCAGCCACAGGTACAATGAGCAGTTCTTC | CASSHRYNEQFF
TRBJ2-5 | - | - | TRBV29-1 | TGCAGCGCGCGAACAGGGTTATCATATGGAGAGACCCAGTACTTC | CSARTGLSYGETQYF
TRBJ2-7 | - | - | TRBV7-9 | TGTGCCAGCAGCCCCCAACAGACCTACGAGCAGTACTTC | CASSPQQTYEQYF
TRBJ2-5 | once | - | TRBV21-1 | TGTGCCAGCAGCAAAGTCTGCGCAGGGGGCCTCGAGACCCAGTACTTC | CASSKVCAGGLETQYF
TRBJ1-4 | - | TRBD1 | TRBV28 | TGTGCCAGCAGTTCCCGGGACAGGAATGAAAAACTGTTTTTT | CASSSRDRNEKLFF
TRBJ2-1 | - | - | TRBV28 | TGTGCCAGCAAACCCCAGGTAGCGGTTTACAATGAGCAGTTCTTC | CASKPQVAVYNEQFF
TRBJ2-1 | - | TRBD2 | TRBV11-3 | TGTGCCAGCAGCTTAGTCAGCGGGGCTGAGCAGTTCTTC | CASSLVSGAEQFF
TRBJ1-2 | - | TRBD1 | TRBV5-4 | TGTGCCAGCAGCCAACCGGACAGGGGCTATGGCTACACCTTC | CASSQPDRGYGYTF
TRBJ2-1 | once | TRBD1 | TRBV11-3 | TGTGCCAGCAGCCTCGGACAGGGTGTGGGTGAGCAGTTCTTC | CASSLGQGVGEQFF
TRBJ2-1 | - | TRBD2 | TRBV15 | TGTGCCACCAGCAGTAGCGGGGGGGCCTACAATGAGCAGTTCTTC | CATSSSGGAYNEQFF